The sequence of this TCR beta chain was determined in a study of vaccination and CD4 T cells after COVID-19. The overall study: Control cultures received a CEFX pool, an HIV-1 Nef pool, or no peptide. Whole-study results and caveats: A median 86.3% of convalescent patients' SARS-CoV-2-reactive clones emerged only after vaccination.

At the Johns Hopkins FTIC core, DNA taken from cultured CD4+ T cells was sequenced by way of the Oncomine TCR Beta short-read assay. TCRdb called the PCR reads again in MiXCR, with one record for every CDR3 protein. The sample has about 22,000 distinct CDR3 sequences, 35% to 40% seen once. Treatment reported: approximately nine-day PBMC culture with coronavirus spike peptide pools or control peptides (ViraFEST assay). Worth noting for this clonotype: Its target is not known. Mismatch with germline at one junction end may stem from a read error.

This receptor was taken from a human donor who had recovered from COVID-19. The sample consisted of CD4+ T cells from blood, cultured in vitro, taken before SARS-CoV-2 vaccination.

CDR3 bases: TGCAGCGTTGACTCCGGGTATGACTACACCTTC. Its protein product is CSVDSGYDYTF. The rearrangement uses TRBV29-1 and TRBJ1-2; the D is unclear. The CDR3 totals 11 residues. Looked up from germline, CDR1 is SQVTM and CDR2 is ANQGSEA. The full variable domain, rest sourced from reference TRBV29-1 and TRBJ1-2, is SAVISQKPSRDICQRGTSLTIQCQVDSQVTMMFWYRQQPGQSLTLIATANQGSEATYESGFVIDKFPISRPNLTFSTLTVSNMSPEDSSIYLCSVDSGYDYTFGSGTRLTVV.